The 3 T cell receptor beta chains given below trace back to one sample, sequenced in a study of cytomegalovirus exposure and HLA in healthy donors. Clones were read by immunoSEQ multiplex PCR, and TCRdb kept only the in-frame ones, dropping some. The sample lists fewer than 200,000 clones; just under 90% were seen once. The specimen sequenced was PBMCs. These receptors originate from a woman between 18 and 29 years old in good health and CMV-seropositive.

The chain has TRBV6-5 and TRBJ1-4; TRBD1 agrees at 8 bases. V lost 4 bases and J lost 3; bases outside the gene matches: 1. Germline values: CDR1 MNHEY, CDR2 SVGAGI. The CDR3 has 14 residues. For the CDR3, the DNA is TGTGCCAGCAGTTTACAGGGGGCTAATGAAAAACTGTTTTTT. This codes for CASSLQGANEKLFF.

This clone was recorded once. The V gene is TRBV2, the J gene TRBJ2-3, with 8 nucleotides matching TRBD1. CDR1 is SNHLY and CDR2 is FYNNEI in the germline V gene. CDR3 size: 14 residues. Unmatched junction bases numbered 4, after V lost 6 bases and J lost 2 bases. The CDR3 loop reads CASRRQGLTDTQYF. The DNA for the CDR3 is TGTGCCAGCAGAAGACAGGGGCTCACAGATACGCAGTATTTT.

J is TRBJ2-3 and V is TRBV29-1; 12 bases fit TRBD2. Per the germline V gene, CDR1 is SQVTM and CDR2 is ANQGSEA. V lost 7 bases to trimming and J lost 7 bases; unmatched junction nucleotides: 9. The CDR3 length is 14 residues. CDR3 region: CSASLAGGGYTQYF. The DNA for the CDR3 is TGCAGCGCCTCCCTAGCGGGAGGGGGCTATACGCAGTATTTT.